These 3 T cell receptor beta chains were sequenced from one sample in a study of T cells in Graves' hyperthyroidism and ophthalmopathy. RNA transcripts were the template for amplifying TCR beta CDR3 regions. First-round RT-PCR of the TCR CDR3 relied on the HTBI primer set. TCRdb re-derived calls from the multiplex PCR reads in MiXCR, one entry per CDR3 protein. There are over 400,000 distinct CDR3 sequences in the sample; approximately 23% occur only once, and under 55% lies in the top ten. Input material: blood. The origin of the receptors is an older woman with Graves' ophthalmopathy.

At least ten counts were recorded for this clonotype. The rearrangement joins TRBV12-3 or TRBV12-4 to TRBJ2-2; 7 bases map to TRBD1. V trimming: 6 bases; J trimming: 5 bases; junction bases outside the gene matches: 3. The CDR3 spans 13 residues. This CDR3 is CASSPTGTGELFF. The CDR3 nucleotides read TGTGCCAGCAGCCCGACAGGGACCGGGGAGCTGTTTTTT.

The chain has TRBV19 and TRBJ2-6; no firm D call. V was shortened by 3 bases and J by 0 bases, with 3 bases between the two germline ends. Germline loops: CDR1 LNHDA, CDR2 SQIVND (reference sequence). This CDR3 region has 14 residues. The CDR3 protein is CASSIYSGANVLTF. CDR3 DNA sequence: TGTGCCAGTAGTATTTACTCTGGGGCCAACGTCCTGACTTTC.

V and J are TRBV7-2 and TRBJ1-1; 8 nucleotides align to TRBD1. The ends lost 3 bases at V and 1 base at J; junction bases unmatched: 4. Germline V gene lookup returns CDR1 SGHTA and CDR2 FQGNSA. CDR3 length equals 15 residues. The chain's CDR3 is CASSFTGGTNTEAFF. The CDR3, as DNA: TGTGCCAGCAGCTTCACAGGGGGGACGAACACTGAAGCTTTCTTT.